This TCR beta chain was sequenced during a study of T cell responses to AZD1222 COVID-19 vaccine. Findings and caveats of the study: Compared with day 0, the breadth and depth of the Spike-specific TCR repertoire rose significantly after two doses of AZD1222. Baseline serostatus was positive in only six AZD1222 recipients. Unmutated variant regions are reportedly the target of nearly half of TCRs that are spike-specific.

For this clone: As yet, its antigen is unknown.

V was clipped by 6 bases and J by 4 bases, with 15 bases between them. Germline V gene lookup returns CDR1 SGHNT and CDR2 YENEEA. CDR3 size: 15 residues. Some clones are missing from TCRdb's copy, which holds only in-frame ones; the method was immunoSEQ multiplex PCR. This table holds roughly 70,000 clones, 85% to 90% found once. Sample: peripheral blood, taken 28 days after the second AZD1222 dose. The chain couples TRBV11-3 to TRBJ2-2; maybe TRBD2 (7 bases). The sequence was obtained from an adult who received the AZD1222 COVID-19 vaccine. CDR3 protein: CASSYREGGTGELFF. CDR3 nucleotide sequence: TGTGCCAGCAGTTACAGGGAGGGGGGCACCGGGGAGCTGTTTTTT.